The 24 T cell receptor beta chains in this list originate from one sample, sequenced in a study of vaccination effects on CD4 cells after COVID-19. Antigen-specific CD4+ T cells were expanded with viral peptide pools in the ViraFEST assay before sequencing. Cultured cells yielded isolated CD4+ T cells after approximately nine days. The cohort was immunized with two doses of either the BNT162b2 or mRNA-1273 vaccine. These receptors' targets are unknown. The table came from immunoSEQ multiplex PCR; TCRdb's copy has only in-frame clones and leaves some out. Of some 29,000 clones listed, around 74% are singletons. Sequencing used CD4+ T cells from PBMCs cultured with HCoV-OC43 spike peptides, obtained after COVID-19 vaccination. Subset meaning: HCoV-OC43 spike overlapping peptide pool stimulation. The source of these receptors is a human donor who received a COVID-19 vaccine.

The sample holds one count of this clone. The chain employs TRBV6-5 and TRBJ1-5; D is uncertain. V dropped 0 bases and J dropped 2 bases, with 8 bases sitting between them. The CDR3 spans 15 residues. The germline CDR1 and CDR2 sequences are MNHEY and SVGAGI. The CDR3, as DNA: TGTGCCAGCAGTTACTCGAGGCAAGGCAATCAGCCCCAGCATTTT. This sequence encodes CASSYSRQGNQPQHF.

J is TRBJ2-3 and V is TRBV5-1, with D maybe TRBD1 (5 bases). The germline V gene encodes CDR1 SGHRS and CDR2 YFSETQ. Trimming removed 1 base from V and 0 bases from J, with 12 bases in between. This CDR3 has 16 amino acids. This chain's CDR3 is CASSLQGFSSTDTQYF. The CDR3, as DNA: TGCGCCAGCAGCTTGCAGGGCTTTTCTAGCACAGATACGCAGTATTTT.

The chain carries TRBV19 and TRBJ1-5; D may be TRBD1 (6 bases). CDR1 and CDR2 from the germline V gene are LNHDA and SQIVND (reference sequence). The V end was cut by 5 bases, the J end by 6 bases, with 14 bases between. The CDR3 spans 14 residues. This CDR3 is CASSRQGMSQPQHF. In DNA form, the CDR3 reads TGTGCCAGTAGTCGGCAGGGGATGAGTCAGCCCCAGCATTTT.

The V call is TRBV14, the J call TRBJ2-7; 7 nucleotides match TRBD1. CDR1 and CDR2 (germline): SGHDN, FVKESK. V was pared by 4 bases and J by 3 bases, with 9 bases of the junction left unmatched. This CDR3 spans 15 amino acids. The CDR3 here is CASSLSRDRYYEQYF. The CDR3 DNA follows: TGTGCCAGCAGCCTATCCCGGGACAGATACTACGAGCAGTACTTC.

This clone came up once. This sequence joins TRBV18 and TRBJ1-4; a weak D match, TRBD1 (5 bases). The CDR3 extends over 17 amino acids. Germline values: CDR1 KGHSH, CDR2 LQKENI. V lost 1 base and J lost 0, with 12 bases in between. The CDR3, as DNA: TGTGCCAGCTCACCACGGGGGGGAATAACAACTAATGAAAAACTGTTTTTT. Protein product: CASSPRGGITTNEKLFF.

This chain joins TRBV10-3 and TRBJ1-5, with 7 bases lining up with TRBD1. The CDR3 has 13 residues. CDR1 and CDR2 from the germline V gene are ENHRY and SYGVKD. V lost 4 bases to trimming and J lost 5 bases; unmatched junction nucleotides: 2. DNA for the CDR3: TGTGCCATCAGTGGGGACAGCTATCAGCCCCAGCATTTT. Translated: CAISGDSYQPQHF.

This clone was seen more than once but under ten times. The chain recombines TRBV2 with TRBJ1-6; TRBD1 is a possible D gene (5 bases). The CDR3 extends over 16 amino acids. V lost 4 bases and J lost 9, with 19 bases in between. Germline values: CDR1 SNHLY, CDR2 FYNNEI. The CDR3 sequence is CASSGRQSRGGSPLHF. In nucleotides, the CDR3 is TGTGCCAGCAGTGGCCGACAGTCTAGGGGAGGTTCACCCCTCCACTTT.

DNA for the CDR3: TGTGCCAGCAGCTTAGATCCCGCCACAGATACGCAGTATTTT. This translates into CASSLDPATDTQYF. J is TRBJ2-3 and V is TRBV11-3; no reliable D call. The CDR3 is made up of 14 amino acids. Trimming left V 0 bases short and J 2 bases short, with 6 bases between. Germline V gene lookup returns CDR1 SGHNT and CDR2 YENEEA.

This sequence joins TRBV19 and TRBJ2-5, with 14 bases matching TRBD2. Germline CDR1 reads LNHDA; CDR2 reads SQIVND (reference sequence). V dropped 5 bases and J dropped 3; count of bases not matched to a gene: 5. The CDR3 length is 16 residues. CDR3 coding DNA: TGTGCCAGTAGTGTCCGACTAGCGGGAGGGGAAGAGACCCAGTACTTC. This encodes CASSVRLAGGEETQYF.

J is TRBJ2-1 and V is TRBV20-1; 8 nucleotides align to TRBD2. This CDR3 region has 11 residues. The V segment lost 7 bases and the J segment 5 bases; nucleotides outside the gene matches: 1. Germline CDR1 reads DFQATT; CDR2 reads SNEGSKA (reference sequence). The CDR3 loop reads CSGGRNNEQFF. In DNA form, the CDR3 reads TGCAGTGGCGGGAGGAACAATGAGCAGTTCTTC.

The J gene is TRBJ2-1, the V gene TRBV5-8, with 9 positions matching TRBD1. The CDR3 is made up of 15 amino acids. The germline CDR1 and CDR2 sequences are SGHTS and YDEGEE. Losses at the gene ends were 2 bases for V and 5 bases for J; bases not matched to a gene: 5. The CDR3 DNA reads TGTGCCAGCAGCTTCCGGGACAGGGCCCACAATGAGCAGTTCTTC. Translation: CASSFRDRAHNEQFF.

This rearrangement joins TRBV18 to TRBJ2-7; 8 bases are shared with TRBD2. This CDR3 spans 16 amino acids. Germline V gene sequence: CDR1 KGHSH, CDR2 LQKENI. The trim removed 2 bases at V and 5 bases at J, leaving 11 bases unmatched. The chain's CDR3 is CASSPRVHGGGNEQYF. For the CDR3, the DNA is TGTGCCAGCTCACCAAGGGTCCACGGGGGGGGCAACGAGCAGTACTTC.

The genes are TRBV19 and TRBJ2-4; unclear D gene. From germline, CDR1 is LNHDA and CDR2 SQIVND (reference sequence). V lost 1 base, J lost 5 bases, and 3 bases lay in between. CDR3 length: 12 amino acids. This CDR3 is CASSIAQNIQYF. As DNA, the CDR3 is TGTGCCAGTAGTATAGCGCAAAACATTCAGTACTTC. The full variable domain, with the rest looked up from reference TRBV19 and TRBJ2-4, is DGGITQSPKYLFRKEGQNVTLSCEQNLNHDAMYWYRQDPGQGLRLIYYSQIVNDFQKGDIAEGYSVSREKKESFPLTVTSAQKNPTAFYLCASSIAQNIQYFGAGTRLSVL.

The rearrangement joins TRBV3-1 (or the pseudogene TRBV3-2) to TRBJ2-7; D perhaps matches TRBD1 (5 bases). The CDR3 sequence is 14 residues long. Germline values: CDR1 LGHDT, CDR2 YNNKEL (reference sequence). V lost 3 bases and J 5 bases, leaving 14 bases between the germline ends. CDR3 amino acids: CASSQQQGLDEQYF. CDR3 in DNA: TGTGCCAGCAGCCAGCAGCAGGGTCTCGACGAGCAGTACTTC.

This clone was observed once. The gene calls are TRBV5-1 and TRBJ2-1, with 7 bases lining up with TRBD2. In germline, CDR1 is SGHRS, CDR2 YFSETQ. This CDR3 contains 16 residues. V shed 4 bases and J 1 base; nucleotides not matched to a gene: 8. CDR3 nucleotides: TGCGCCAGCAGCGGTGGGGGGGGAGTGTCCTACAATGAGCAGTTCTTC. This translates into CASSGGGGVSYNEQFF.

CDR3 residues: CASSPRVMNTEAFF. CDR3 coding DNA: TGTGCCAGCAGCCCCAGGGTTATGAACACTGAAGCTTTCTTT. The chain employs TRBV7-9 and TRBJ1-1, with D perhaps matching TRBD1 (5 bases). The CDR3 is 14 amino acids. Between the trimmed V and J ends, which lost 5 bases and 0 bases, there was a span of 10 bases. Germline V gives CDR1 SEHNR, CDR2 FQNEAQ (reference sequence).

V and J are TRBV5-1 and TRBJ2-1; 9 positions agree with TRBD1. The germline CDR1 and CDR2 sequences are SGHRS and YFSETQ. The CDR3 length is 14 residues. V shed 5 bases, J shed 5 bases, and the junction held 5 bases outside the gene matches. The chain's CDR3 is CASSQGQGNNEQFF. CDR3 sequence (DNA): TGCGCCAGCAGTCAGGGACAGGGTAACAATGAGCAGTTCTTC.

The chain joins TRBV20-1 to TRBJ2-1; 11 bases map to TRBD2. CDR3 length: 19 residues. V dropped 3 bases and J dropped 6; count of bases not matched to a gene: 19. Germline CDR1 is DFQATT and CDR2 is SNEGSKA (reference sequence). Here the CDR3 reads CSASPPAGTSGQSSNEQFF. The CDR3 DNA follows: TGCAGTGCTAGTCCTCCGGCCGGGACTAGCGGCCAATCCAGCAATGAGCAGTTCTTC.

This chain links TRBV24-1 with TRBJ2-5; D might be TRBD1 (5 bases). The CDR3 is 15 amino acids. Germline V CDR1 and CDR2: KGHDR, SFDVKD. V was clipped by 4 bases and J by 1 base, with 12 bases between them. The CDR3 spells CATSDSRQIQETQYF. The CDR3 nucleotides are TGTGCCACCAGTGACTCTCGACAGATCCAAGAGACCCAGTACTTC.

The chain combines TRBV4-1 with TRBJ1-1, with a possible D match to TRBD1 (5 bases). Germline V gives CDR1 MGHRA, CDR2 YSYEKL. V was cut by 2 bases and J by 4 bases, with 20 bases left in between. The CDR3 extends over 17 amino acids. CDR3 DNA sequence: TGCGCCAGCAGCCAACTCGTAGGAGGTGGGGGGTTCACTGAAGCTTTCTTT. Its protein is CASSQLVGGGGFTEAFF.

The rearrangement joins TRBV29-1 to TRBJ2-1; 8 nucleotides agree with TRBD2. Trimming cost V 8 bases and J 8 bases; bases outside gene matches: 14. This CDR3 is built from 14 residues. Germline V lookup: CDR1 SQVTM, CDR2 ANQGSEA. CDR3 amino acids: CSTGTGTRVYEQFF. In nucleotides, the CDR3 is TGCAGCACGGGAACCGGGACTAGAGTTTATGAGCAGTTCTTC.

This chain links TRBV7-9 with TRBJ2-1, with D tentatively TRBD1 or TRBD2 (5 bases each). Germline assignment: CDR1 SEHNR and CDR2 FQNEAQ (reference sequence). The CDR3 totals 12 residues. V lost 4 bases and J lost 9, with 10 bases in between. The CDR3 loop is CASSWGFGEQFF. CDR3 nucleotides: TGTGCCAGCAGCTGGGGGTTCGGTGAGCAGTTCTTC.

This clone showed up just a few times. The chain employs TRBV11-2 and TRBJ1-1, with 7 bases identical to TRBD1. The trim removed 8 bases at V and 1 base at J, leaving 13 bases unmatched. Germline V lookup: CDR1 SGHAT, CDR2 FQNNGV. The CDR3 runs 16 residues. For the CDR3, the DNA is TGTGCCAGCGCCTTAAGGGGGCCAGGGGCGAACACTGAAGCTTTCTTT. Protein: CASALRGPGANTEAFF. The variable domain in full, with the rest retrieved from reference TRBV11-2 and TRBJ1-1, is EAGVAQSPRYKIIEKRQSVAFWCNPISGHATLYWYQQILGQGPKLLIQFQNNGVVDDSQLPKDRFSAERLKGVDSTLKIQPAKLEDSAVYLCASALRGPGANTEAFFGQGTRLTVV.

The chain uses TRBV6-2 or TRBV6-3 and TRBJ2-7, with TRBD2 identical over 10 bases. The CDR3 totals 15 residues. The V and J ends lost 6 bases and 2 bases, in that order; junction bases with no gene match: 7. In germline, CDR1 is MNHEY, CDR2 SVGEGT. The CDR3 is CASSLLTSGPYEQYF. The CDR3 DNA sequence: TGTGCCAGCAGCCTACTGACTAGCGGGCCCTACGAGCAGTACTTC.